Presented here are 27 T cell receptor beta chains from one specimen sequenced in a study of spatial heterogeneity in lung cancer. Time point specified: sample taken at primary tumor resection. The input material, whole RNA from tumor, nontumor lung or frozen PBMC, was sequenced unsorted. TCRdb fed the 5' RACE reads into MiXCR, producing one record per CDR3 protein. The repertoire includes roughly 48,000 distinct CDR3 sequences, roughly 5% of them detected once, and 11% sits in the top ten. The sample in question was PBMCs, obtained at surgery. All receptors derive from a male donor with early-stage non-small cell lung cancer.

This clonotype was detected many times. CDR3 residues: CSARDGRLAGEEQYF. The CDR3 coding sequence is TGCAGTGCTAGAGATGGGCGACTAGCGGGAGAGGAGCAGTACTTC. V gene TRBV20-1 combines with J gene TRBJ2-7, with 12 bases matching TRBD2. Germline V gene lookup returns CDR1 DFQATT and CDR2 SNEGSKA (reference sequence). The CDR3 is 15 amino acids. Losses at the gene ends were 0 bases for V and 7 bases for J; bases not matched to a gene: 7.

This clonotype was picked up many times. V gene TRBV5-1 combines with J gene TRBJ2-5, with D unresolved. CDR1 SGHRS and CDR2 YFSETQ come from the germline V gene. V shed 3 bases and J shed 0 bases, with 6 bases lying between them. This CDR3 has 13 amino acids. For the CDR3, the DNA is TGCGCCAGCAGCTCTTGGGACCAAGAGACCCAGTACTTC. Translation gives CASSSWDQETQYF.

This clonotype was recorded many times. This chain connects TRBV4-3 to TRBJ2-7; no definite D call. V lost 1 base and J lost 3, with 10 bases in between. Per the germline V gene, CDR1 is LGHNA and CDR2 is YSLEER. The CDR3 contains 14 residues. CDR3 nucleotide sequence: TGCGCCAGCAGCCAAGCCCCGGTTGGCTACGAGCAGTACTTC. Amino acid sequence: CASSQAPVGYEQYF.

This clonotype was counted at least ten times. The chain combines TRBV20-1 with TRBJ1-5; a possible D gene is TRBD1 (5 bases). V lost 1 base and J lost 9, with 13 bases in between. There are 13 residues in the CDR3. Germline CDR1 DFQATT, CDR2 SNEGSKA (reference sequence). CDR3 sequence (DNA): TGCAGTGCTAGAGGGGGCCTAGGGGCGCCCCAGCATTTT. This gives the protein CSARGGLGAPQHF.

This clonotype came up many times. The chain combines TRBV10-3 with TRBJ2-1; no clear D. Germline CDR1 is ENHRY and CDR2 is SYGVKD. The CDR3 is 16 amino acids. Between the trimmed V and J ends, which lost 2 bases and 12 bases, there was a span of 23 bases. The CDR3 loop is CAISETRDGSTMTQFF. CDR3 sequence (DNA): TGTGCCATCAGTGAGACCAGAGACGGATCTACAATGACGCAGTTCTTC.

This chain uses TRBV11-2 with TRBJ2-1, with TRBD2 matching over 9 bases. This CDR3 has 15 residues. The V and J ends lost 1 base and 9 bases, in that order; junction bases with no gene match: 7. Germline lookup yields CDR1 SGHAT and CDR2 FQNNGV. The CDR3 DNA reads TGTGCCAGCAGCTTAGGGCTAGCGGGAATTCGTGAGCAGTTCTTC. Translated: CASSLGLAGIREQFF. The full variable domain, with the rest looked up from reference TRBV11-2 and TRBJ2-1, is EAGVAQSPRYKIIEKRQSVAFWCNPISGHATLYWYQQILGQGPKLLIQFQNNGVVDDSQLPKDRFSAERLKGVDSTLKIQPAKLEDSAVYLCASSLGLAGIREQFFGPGTRLTVL.

This clonotype has a count of ten or more. The rearrangement links TRBV7-9 to TRBJ2-5; D perhaps matches TRBD1 (6 bases). Trimming cost V 5 bases and J 1 base, with 11 bases left between them. This CDR3 spans 14 amino acids. The germline V gene encodes CDR1 SEHNR and CDR2 FQNEAQ (reference sequence). The CDR3 sequence is CASSRGGVQETQYF. The DNA for the CDR3 is TGTGCCAGCAGCCGAGGGGGAGTCCAAGAGACCCAGTACTTC.

The sample holds many counts of this clonotype. The J gene is TRBJ2-5, the V gene TRBV7-2, with a possible D match to TRBD1 (6 bases). The germline V gene has CDR1 SGHTA and CDR2 FQGNSA. Trimming took off 0 bases at V and 5 bases at J, with 13 bases between the two ends. The length of the CDR3 is 15 residues. This CDR3 is CASSLATGFGETQYF. The CDR3 DNA reads TGTGCCAGCAGCTTAGCAACAGGGTTCGGGGAGACCCAGTACTTC.

This chain connects TRBV14 to TRBJ2-7; D remains unclear. The germline V gene encodes CDR1 SGHDN and CDR2 FVKESK. V dropped 0 bases and J dropped 7 bases, with 10 bases sitting between them. The CDR3 consists of 13 residues. The CDR3 sequence: CASSQEFGREQYF. Here the CDR3 DNA reads TGTGCCAGCAGCCAAGAATTCGGGCGGGAGCAGTACTTC.

This clonotype showed up many times. The V gene is TRBV21-1, the J gene TRBJ1-4. TRBV21-1 corresponds to a pseudogene. This CDR3 spans 17 amino acids. The CDR3 loop reads CASSKGGRGTTNEKLFF. CDR3 in DNA: TGTGCCAGCAGCAAAGGCGGTAGGGGTACAACTAATGAAAAACTGTTTTTT.

This clonotype is judged medium-sized. This rearrangement joins TRBV7-6 to TRBJ2-3; TRBD1 aligns across 10 bases. The length of the CDR3 is 16 residues. Trimming took 5 bases from V and 0 from J; bases not matched to a gene: 5. Germline-derived CDR1 and CDR2 are SGHVS and FNYEAQ. CDR3 in amino acids: CASSGSGQGSTDTQYF. DNA of the CDR3: TGTGCCAGCAGCGGATCGGGACAGGGGAGCACAGATACGCAGTATTTT. The whole variable domain, filled in from reference TRBV7-6 and TRBJ2-3, reads GAGVSQSPRYKVTKRGQDVALRCDPISGHVSLYWYRQALGQGPEFLTYFNYEAQQDKSGLPNDRFSAERPEGSISTLTIQRTEQRDSAMYRCASSGSGQGSTDTQYFGPGTRLTVL.

This clonotype was recorded many times. The chain couples TRBV30 to TRBJ2-2; 7 bases are a match to TRBD2. CDR3 length: 18 amino acids. CDR1 and CDR2 (germline): GTSNPN, SVGIG (reference sequence). V shed 1 base, J shed 5 bases, and the junction held 16 bases outside the gene matches. The CDR3 loop is CAWSEGLFAGVGTGELFF. In DNA, the CDR3 is TGTGCCTGGAGTGAGGGTCTTTTTGCGGGAGTGGGGACCGGGGAGCTGTTTTTT.

V and J are TRBV6-1 and TRBJ2-3; no clear D gene. This CDR3 is built from 15 residues. Trimming took 2 bases from V and 1 from J, leaving 10 bases between them. CDR1 and CDR2 (germline): MNHNS, SASEGT. The CDR3 reads CASSEMAARTDTQYF. The CDR3, as DNA: TGTGCCAGCAGTGAAATGGCGGCCCGCACAGATACGCAGTATTTT.

This clonotype was counted ten times or more. The chain couples TRBV3-1 to TRBJ1-2; 10 bases are a match to TRBD1. Germline trimming cut 3 bases from V and 2 bases from J; bases unmatched to any gene: 0. The germline CDR1 and CDR2 sequences are LGHDT and YNNKEL (reference sequence). This CDR3 has 14 residues. The CDR3 sequence is CASSQGQGNYGYTF. CDR3 DNA sequence: TGTGCCAGCAGCCAGGGACAGGGGAACTATGGCTACACCTTC.

This clonotype was counted many times. This chain joins TRBV11-3 and TRBJ2-1; D is tentatively TRBD1 or TRBD2 (5 bases each). Per germline, CDR1 SGHNT and CDR2 YENEEA. The CDR3 totals 13 residues. V lost 1 base and J lost 4, with 5 bases in between. The CDR3 DNA reads as TGTGCCAGCAGCTTAGGGGGGTACAATGAGCAGTTCTTC. As protein: CASSLGGYNEQFF.

V and J are TRBV5-1 and TRBJ2-7, with D possibly matching TRBD1 (6 bases). The V gene lost 2 bases and the J gene lost 7 bases, with 25 bases spanning the gap. CDR1 and CDR2 (germline): SGHRS, YFSETQ. The CDR3 sequence is 17 residues long. DNA of the CDR3: TGCGCCAGCAGCTTAGAACTGACAGGACCTTTCACTGGAGAGCAGTACTTC. Amino acids: CASSLELTGPFTGEQYF.

The genes are TRBV29-1 and TRBJ2-1; D perhaps matches TRBD2 (5 bases). Germline CDR1 reads SQVTM; CDR2 reads ANQGSEA. Between the trimmed V and J ends, which lost 0 bases and 3 bases, there was a span of 18 bases. The CDR3 runs to 17 residues. This chain's CDR3 is CSVEDSPSGGFYNEQFF. The CDR3 DNA sequence: TGCAGCGTTGAAGATTCACCCTCCGGAGGCTTCTACAATGAGCAGTTCTTC.

This clonotype came up many times. V and J are TRBV28 and TRBJ2-1, with TRBD1 matching 9 bases. From germline, CDR1 is MDHEN and CDR2 SYDVKM. Trimming at V came to 4 bases and at J to 8 bases, leaving 9 bases not matched to a gene. The CDR3 length is 15 residues. The CDR3 region is CASSSHRGQGYEQFF. Here the CDR3 DNA reads TGTGCCAGCAGTTCCCACAGGGGGCAAGGCTATGAGCAGTTCTTC.

This clonotype was seen ten or more times. The chain uses TRBV27 and TRBJ2-7, with 7 bases aligning to TRBD2. Per germline, CDR1 MNHEY and CDR2 SMNVEV (reference sequence). The CDR3 has 16 residues. After removal of 6 bases from V and 3 bases from J, the junction contained 14 bases not matched to a gene. The CDR3: CASRIGMSGENYEQYF. CDR3 DNA: TGTGCCAGCAGAATTGGGATGAGCGGGGAGAACTACGAGCAGTACTTC.

This clonotype has a count of ten or more. The V call is TRBV6-5, the J call TRBJ2-7; D may match TRBD1 or TRBD2 (5 bases each). Germline CDR1 and CDR2: MNHEY and SVGAGI. The CDR3 is 14 amino acids. Deletions cut 4 bases from V and 2 bases from J, with 12 bases between. The CDR3 DNA is TGTGCCAGCAGTTTCCGGGACGCAGCCTACGAGCAGTACTTC. The encoded protein is CASSFRDAAYEQYF.

This clonotype was counted many times. J is TRBJ1-1 and V is TRBV7-2; D gene ambiguous. This CDR3 region has 12 residues. V was clipped by 2 bases and J by 7 bases, with 8 bases between them. Germline CDR1 is SGHTA and CDR2 is FQGNSA. CDR3 in DNA: TGTGCCAGCAGCTTAACCTCAGTTGAAGCTTTCTTT. It is translated as CASSLTSVEAFF.

This clonotype appeared many times. V usage is TRBV15 and J usage is TRBJ1-1; D gene unclear. Germline V gene sequence: CDR1 LNHNV, CDR2 YYDKDF (reference sequence). The CDR3 has 19 residues. V gave up 5 bases and J gave up 0 bases, with 25 bases separating them. CDR3 bases: TGTGCCACCAGCCTTCAACGCCTGCTGGGCTGGAACATGAACACTGAAGCTTTCTTT. Translating gives CATSLQRLLGWNMNTEAFF.

This clonotype has a count of ten or more. V usage is TRBV10-3 and J usage is TRBJ1-5; TRBD1 agrees at 9 bases. Looked up from germline, CDR1 is ENHRY and CDR2 is SYGVKD. The CDR3 consists of 16 residues. Losses at the gene ends were 6 bases for V and 5 bases for J; bases not matched to a gene: 11. The CDR3: CAIRSNDRGNDQPQHF. DNA for the CDR3: TGTGCCATCAGGTCCAACGACAGGGGGAATGATCAGCCCCAGCATTTT.

This clonotype was found a few times. The V call is TRBV14, the J call TRBJ1-5; TRBD1 matches 7 bases. CDR3 length: 13 residues. The germline V gene encodes CDR1 SGHDN and CDR2 FVKESK. V shed 4 bases and J 4 bases; nucleotides not matched to a gene: 1. The CDR3, as DNA: TGTGCCAGCAGCCCAGGGGGGAATCAGCCCCAGCATTTT. Translating gives CASSPGGNQPQHF.

This clonotype was seen at least ten times. This chain links TRBV7-2 with TRBJ2-5, with D perhaps matching TRBD2 (6 bases). CDR3 length equals 12 residues. Trimming pared 5 bases from V and 5 bases from J, leaving 9 bases between. In germline, CDR1 is SGHTA, CDR2 FQGNSA. CDR3 nucleotides: TGTGCCAGCAGCCCGACTAGGGAGACCCAGTACTTC. It codes for CASSPTRETQYF.

The sample holds many counts of this clonotype. V and J are TRBV19 and TRBJ2-1; 10 bases fit TRBD2. After removal of 4 bases from V and 4 bases from J, the junction contained 7 bases not matched to a gene. The CDR3 consists of 16 residues. From germline, CDR1 is LNHDA and CDR2 SQIVND (reference sequence). The CDR3 DNA reads as TGTGCCAGTAGTAGCCTAGCGGGAGACTCTTACAATGAGCAGTTCTTC. Its protein is CASSSLAGDSYNEQFF.

Ten or more counts support this clonotype. The chain is built from TRBV28 and TRBJ1-5; D call uncertain. Germline V gene lookup returns CDR1 MDHEN and CDR2 SYDVKM. This CDR3 has 12 amino acids. V was pared by 5 bases and J by 7 bases, with 9 bases between. The CDR3 nucleotides are TGTGCCAGCAGTACGCACCGGCAGCCCCAGCATTTT. It specifies CASSTHRQPQHF.